This T cell receptor (beta chain) derives from a study of T cell changes during pregnancy in multiple sclerosis. The CDR3 runs to 11 residues. Trimming cost V 2 bases and J 6 bases, with 5 bases left between them. CDR1 and CDR2 (germline): GTSNPN, SVGIG (reference sequence). Here immunoSEQ multiplex PCR was the method, and the copy in TCRdb shows in-frame clones only, minus some. The top ten clones hold 2% to 2.5% of a sample with tens of thousands of clones, approximately 92% of them seen once. Source: peripheral blood, taken after pregnancy. The rearrangement joins TRBV30 to TRBJ1-3; unclear D gene. The TCR was taken from a female donor with multiple sclerosis, enrolled in a pregnancy study. The CDR3 loop reads CAWSRVNTIYF. CDR3 nucleotides: TGTGCCTGGAGTCGTGTAAACACCATATATTTT.